What follows are 18 T cell receptor beta chains derived from one specimen sequenced in a study of blood T cell repertoires in COVID-19 (dated by TCRdb to the early 2020s). Library creation used the immunoSEQ multiplex PCR assay. As stored in TCRdb, this immuneACCESS dataset retains in-frame rearrangements with V and J assigned. A fraction of the clones does not appear; measured against another copy, unresolved V genes explain less than half of the discrepancy, and the remainder lacks a known reason. The sample table holds 50,000 to 65,000 clones, of which nearly 95% were seen once. Of the sample, approximately 4.6% falls within the top ten clones. What was sequenced was peripheral blood. These TCRs come from a man aged 45-65 years with active COVID-19.

The chain has TRBV6-5 and TRBJ2-7; 12 bases are a match to TRBD1. This CDR3 region has 15 residues. CDR1 and CDR2 from the germline V gene are MNHEY and SVGAGI. J was trimmed by 5 bases and V by 5 bases; bases with no gene match: 7. The CDR3 DNA sequence: TGTGCCAGCAGTCGCGGGACAGGGGGCGGAAACGAGCAGTACTTC. This codes for CASSRGTGGGNEQYF.

Here the CDR3 reads CASSLDRGQGAGETQYF. The CDR3 nucleotides read TGTGCCAGCAGCTTAGATCGGGGACAGGGGGCAGGGGAGACCCAGTACTTC. The rearrangement joins TRBV7-8 to TRBJ2-5; 12 nucleotides agree with TRBD1. Germline V gene data show CDR1 as SGHVS and CDR2 as FQNEAQ. V shed 1 base, J shed 5 bases, and the junction held 8 bases outside the gene matches. The CDR3 length is 17 residues.

The chain employs TRBV19 and TRBJ1-1, with 11 bases that match TRBD1. Germline CDR1 reads LNHDA; CDR2 reads SQIVND (reference sequence). J lost 5 bases, V lost 6 bases, and 11 bases had no gene match. The CDR3 extends over 16 amino acids. The DNA of the CDR3 is TGTGCCAGTAGCCCCATTTTGTGGGACAGGGGGACTGAAGCTTTCTTT. The encoded protein is CASSPILWDRGTEAFF.

The CDR3 region has the DNA TGTGCCAGCAACCCCTCCCCCCTAGCGGGAGGCACCGGGGAGCTGTTTTTT. Translating it yields CASNPSPLAGGTGELFF. This rearrangement joins TRBV2 to TRBJ2-2; 11 bases align to TRBD2. The V segment lost 7 bases and the J segment 4 bases; nucleotides outside the gene matches: 11. Germline values: CDR1 SNHLY, CDR2 FYNNEI. This CDR3 is built from 17 residues.

The chain recombines TRBV7-9 with TRBJ1-4, with TRBD1 matching over 11 bases. With V trimmed by 4 bases and J by 7 bases, 2 bases remained unmatched. The CDR3 has 14 amino acids. Germline values: CDR1 SEHNR, CDR2 FQNEAQ (reference sequence). DNA for the CDR3: TGTGCCAGCAGCTCGGGACAGGGGGGTGAAAAACTGTTTTTT. Translated, it gives CASSSGQGGEKLFF.

The chain couples TRBV4-2 to TRBJ2-5; 9 bases match TRBD2. Germline CDR1 and CDR2: LGHNA and YNFKEQ. J lost 5 bases, V lost 1 base, and 5 bases had no gene match. CDR3 length equals 15 residues. The DNA of the CDR3 is TGTGCCAGCAGCCAAGGTCTAGCGGGGAAGGAGACCCAGTACTTC. It is translated as CASSQGLAGKETQYF.

The V call is TRBV5-8, the J call TRBJ1-1; D call uncertain. Germline V CDR1 and CDR2: SGHTS, YDEGEE. The CDR3 contains 14 residues. V lost 0 bases, J lost 1 base, and 7 bases lay in between. The CDR3 reads CASSLGPRNTEAFF. The DNA of the CDR3 is TGTGCCAGCAGCTTGGGACCTAGGAACACTGAAGCTTTCTTT.

This clone was observed a single time. The chain employs TRBV4-1 and TRBJ1-2; maybe TRBD1 (5 bases). V gave up 5 bases and J gave up 4 bases, with 26 bases separating them. CDR3 length: 18 residues. Germline CDR1 reads MGHRA; CDR2 reads YSYEKL. The CDR3 DNA sequence: TGCGCCAGCAGCGGTGGGGAGGGACTCCTGACCCGCGTCTATGGCTACACCTTC. Amino acid sequence: CASSGGEGLLTRVYGYTF.

The chain couples TRBV2 to TRBJ1-4; D perhaps matches TRBD1 (6 bases). Trimming took 4 bases from V and 8 from J, leaving 14 bases between them. CDR3 length: 14 amino acids. CDR1 is SNHLY and CDR2 is FYNNEI in the germline V gene. CDR3 DNA: TGTGCCAGCAGTGTGAAGGGGGGGAGCGAAAAACTGTTTTTT. Residues: CASSVKGGSEKLFF.

This rearrangement joins TRBV11-2 to TRBJ1-5; D unclear. The V end lost 0 bases, the J end lost 0 bases, and 6 bases lay between the germline ends. Germline CDR1 reads SGHAT; CDR2 reads FQNNGV. This CDR3 is built from 15 residues. The CDR3 sequence is CASSLDSYSNQPQHF. The CDR3 nucleotides read TGTGCCAGCAGCTTAGACAGTTATAGCAATCAGCCCCAGCATTTT.

V usage is TRBV10-3 and J usage is TRBJ2-5; D unclear. V lost 0 bases and J lost 2, with 7 bases in between. Per germline, CDR1 ENHRY and CDR2 SYGVKD. The CDR3 runs to 14 residues. Here the CDR3 DNA reads TGTGCCATCAGTGAGTCGGCAGGACAAGAGACCCAGTACTTC. Protein product: CAISESAGQETQYF.

The genes are TRBV29-1 and TRBJ1-4; D unresolved. Trimming left V 1 base short and J 8 bases short, with 11 bases between. This CDR3 region has 13 residues. CDR1 SQVTM and CDR2 ANQGSEA come from the germline V gene. Written as DNA, the CDR3 is TGCAGCGTTGAAGTTCGTCGGAGCGAAAAACTGTTTTTT. It codes for CSVEVRRSEKLFF.

The V call is TRBV2, the J call TRBJ2-3; a weak D match, TRBD2 (5 bases). The V end was cut by 7 bases, the J end by 3 bases, with 14 bases between. This CDR3 region has 14 residues. CDR1 is SNHLY and CDR2 is FYNNEI in the germline V gene. The CDR3 bases are TGTGCCAGCAAATTGGGAGTCGGAACAGATACGCAGTATTTT. Amino acid sequence: CASKLGVGTDTQYF.

V usage is TRBV2 and J usage is TRBJ2-1; the D gene is possibly TRBD2 (6 bases). CDR1 is SNHLY and CDR2 is FYNNEI in the germline V gene. The CDR3 is 12 residues long. Trimming stripped 5 bases from V and 12 bases from J, with 14 bases between. The CDR3 region is CASSQLALGQFF. The CDR3 DNA is TGTGCCAGCAGTCAACTAGCCCTTGGGCAGTTCTTC.

This chain links TRBV5-5 with TRBJ2-7, with 8 bases that match TRBD1. This CDR3 contains 16 residues. Unmatched junction bases numbered 8, after V lost 1 base and J lost 2 bases. Germline lookup yields CDR1 SGHKS and CDR2 YYEKEE (reference sequence). The CDR3 region is CASSLRGQAVTYEQYF. CDR3 sequence (DNA): TGTGCCAGCAGCTTGAGGGGACAGGCAGTAACCTACGAGCAGTACTTC.

The chain couples TRBV5-4 to TRBJ2-5; 10 bases align to TRBD1. In germline, CDR1 is SGHNT, CDR2 YYREEE (reference sequence). Germline trimming cut 4 bases from V and 5 bases from J; bases unmatched to any gene: 5. The CDR3 spans 14 residues. CDR3 amino acids: CASSKPTGGETQYF. For the CDR3, the DNA is TGTGCCAGCAGCAAACCGACAGGGGGCGAGACCCAGTACTTC.

V is TRBV7-2 and J is TRBJ1-3; D unresolved. The germline V and J ends were trimmed by 5 bases and 0 bases, with 14 bases remaining between them. The germline V gene encodes CDR1 SGHTA and CDR2 FQGNSA. The CDR3 length is 16 residues. CDR3 residues: CASSAGPGGSGNTIYF. The CDR3 DNA sequence: TGTGCCAGCAGCGCGGGCCCGGGAGGCTCTGGAAACACCATATATTTT.

The CDR3 reads CASSPEVGAINYGYTF. The CDR3 DNA sequence: TGTGCCAGCAGCCCCGAGGTGGGGGCGATTAACTATGGCTACACCTTC. The J gene is TRBJ1-2, the V gene TRBV7-9, with a tentative D call TRBD1 (6 bases). Germline CDR1 is SEHNR and CDR2 is FQNEAQ (reference sequence). Trimming stripped 5 bases from V and 1 base from J, with 17 bases between. The CDR3 loop spans 16 amino acids.